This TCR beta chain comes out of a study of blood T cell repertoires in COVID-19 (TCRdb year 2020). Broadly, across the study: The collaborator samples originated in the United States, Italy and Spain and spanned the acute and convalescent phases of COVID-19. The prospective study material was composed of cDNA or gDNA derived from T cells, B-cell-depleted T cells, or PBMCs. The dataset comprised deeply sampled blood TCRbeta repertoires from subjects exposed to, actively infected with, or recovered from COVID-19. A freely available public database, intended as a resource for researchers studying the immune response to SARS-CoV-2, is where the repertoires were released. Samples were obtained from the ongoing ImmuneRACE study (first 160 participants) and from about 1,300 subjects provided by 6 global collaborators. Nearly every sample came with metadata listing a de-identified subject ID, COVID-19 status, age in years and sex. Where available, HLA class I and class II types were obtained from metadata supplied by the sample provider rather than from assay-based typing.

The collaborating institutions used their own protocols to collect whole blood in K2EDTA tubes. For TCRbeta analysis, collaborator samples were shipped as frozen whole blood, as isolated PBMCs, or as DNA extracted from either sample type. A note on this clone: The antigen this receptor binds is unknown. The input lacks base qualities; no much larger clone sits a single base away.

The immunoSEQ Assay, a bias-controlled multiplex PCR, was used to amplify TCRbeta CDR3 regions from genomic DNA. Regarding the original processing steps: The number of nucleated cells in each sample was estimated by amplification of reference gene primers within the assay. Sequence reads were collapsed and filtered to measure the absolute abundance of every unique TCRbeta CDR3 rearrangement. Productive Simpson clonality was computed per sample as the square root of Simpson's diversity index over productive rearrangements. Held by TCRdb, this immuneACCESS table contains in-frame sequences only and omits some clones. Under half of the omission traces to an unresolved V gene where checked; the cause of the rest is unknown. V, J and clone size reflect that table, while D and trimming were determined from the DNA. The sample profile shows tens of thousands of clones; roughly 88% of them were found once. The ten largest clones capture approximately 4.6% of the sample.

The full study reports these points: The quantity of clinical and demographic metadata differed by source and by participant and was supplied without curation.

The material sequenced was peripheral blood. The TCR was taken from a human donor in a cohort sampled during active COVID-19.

The DNA sequence is given as TGTGCCAGCAGCCACTCTTTATCGGTAGCCTATGGCTACACCTTC. This sequence encodes CASSHSLSVAYGYTF. This chain joins TRBV5-5 to TRBJ1-2; the D segment cannot be called with confidence. CDR1 and CDR2 were assigned from the germline V gene (reference sequence) as SGHKS and YYEKEE. V loses 4 bases of germline sequence and J loses 4 bases, and the interval between the two ends is 17 bases. From the cysteine through the phenylalanine, the CDR3 covers 15 amino acids. This entry keeps only the CDR3 DNA: 45 bases, framed from base 1.